This entry lists 27 T cell receptor beta chains sequenced from one sample in a study of T cells after yellow fever vaccination. In TCRdb, the 5' RACE reads were re-called with MiXCR into one record per CDR3 protein. The data hold 340,000 or so distinct CDR3 sequences, with around 13% observed a single time. The input for sequencing was CD4+ T cells sorted from PBMCs, taken 15 days after the yellow fever booster vaccination. The receptors come from a man aged 18-30 years who received the YFV17D yellow fever vaccine.

The gene calls are TRBV4-2 and TRBJ1-2; D remains unclear. Germline V gene lookup returns CDR1 LGHNA and CDR2 YNFKEQ. The CDR3 sequence is 14 residues long. The V gene lost 3 bases and the J gene lost 0 bases, with 8 bases spanning the gap. This CDR3 reads CASSQTSANYGYTF. The CDR3 region has the DNA TGTGCCAGCAGCCAGACCTCCGCTAACTATGGCTACACCTTC.

The gene calls are TRBV7-2 and TRBJ2-4; 10 bases agree with TRBD1. There are 13 residues in the CDR3. The ends lost 5 bases at V and 15 bases at J; junction bases unmatched: 10. Per the germline V gene, CDR1 is SGHTA and CDR2 is FQGNSA. The CDR3 here is CASSVHPGQGWYF. CDR3 sequence (DNA): TGTGCCAGCAGCGTCCACCCGGGACAGGGGTGGTACTTC.

The chain carries TRBV5-4 and TRBJ2-5; tentative D call: TRBD1 (6 bases). The CDR3 length is 14 residues. Germline CDR1 and CDR2: SGHNT and YYREEE (reference sequence). Trimming removed 4 bases at V and 5 bases at J, with 15 bases between. CDR3 in DNA: TGTGCCAGCAGCCCGGACAGCAGTAGCGAGACCCAGTACTTC. Its translation: CASSPDSSSETQYF.

This clonotype was seen at least ten times. This sequence joins TRBV2 and TRBJ1-2, with a weak D call TRBD1 (5 bases). The CDR3 is 14 amino acids. Trimming pared 5 bases from V and 8 bases from J, leaving 18 bases between. Germline V lookup: CDR1 SNHLY, CDR2 FYNNEI. The CDR3 DNA reads TGTGCCAGCAGTCCGACGGGGGTGGCGGGCGGCTACACCTTC. Amino acids: CASSPTGVAGGYTF. The full variable domain, with the rest looked up from reference TRBV2 and TRBJ1-2, is EPEVTQTPSHQVTQMGQEVILRCVPISNHLYFYWYRQILGQKVEFLVSFYNNEISEKSEIFDDQFSVERPDGSNFTLKIRSTKLEDSAMYFCASSPTGVAGGYTFGSGTRLTVV.

This clonotype was counted only a few times. This sequence joins TRBV20-1 and TRBJ2-1; TRBD1 aligns across 8 bases. V shed 4 bases and J 6 bases; nucleotides not matched to a gene: 5. CDR3 size: 13 residues. The germline V gene has CDR1 DFQATT and CDR2 SNEGSKA (reference sequence). Here the CDR3 reads CSAIRQGSNEQFF. For the CDR3, the DNA is TGCAGTGCTATTCGACAGGGGAGCAATGAGCAGTTCTTC.

The table lists this clonotype with a few counts. The genes are TRBV10-3 and TRBJ2-3; D unresolved. CDR3 length equals 12 residues. Germline V gene data show CDR1 as ENHRY and CDR2 as SYGVKD. Trimming cost V 3 bases and J 9 bases, with 10 bases left between them. DNA of the CDR3: TGTGCCATCAGTGAAGGTGGTAGGACGCAGTATTTT. It encodes CAISEGGRTQYF.

The chain recombines TRBV20-1 with TRBJ2-6; D gene ambiguous. The CDR3 totals 16 residues. CDR1 and CDR2 from the germline V gene are DFQATT and SNEGSKA (reference sequence). Between the trimmed V and J ends, which lost 0 bases and 1 base, there was a span of 10 bases. The CDR3 protein is CSARDLRASGANVLTF. In nucleotides, the CDR3 is TGCAGTGCTAGAGATTTACGAGCTTCTGGGGCCAACGTCCTGACTTTC.

A few counts support this clonotype. This rearrangement joins TRBV12-3 or TRBV12-4 to TRBJ2-7, with TRBD2 matching over 7 bases. The CDR3 extends over 15 amino acids. V shed 9 bases and J 4 bases; nucleotides not matched to a gene: 15. CDR3 DNA: TGTGCCAGTCGAACCTCGGGGGGTAGTGTATACGAGCAGTACTTC. Protein: CASRTSGGSVYEQYF.

This rearrangement joins TRBV5-1 to TRBJ2-3, with 7 bases identical to TRBD2. The CDR3 totals 16 residues. Germline CDR1 reads SGHRS; CDR2 reads YFSETQ. The ends lost 4 bases at V and 5 bases at J; junction bases unmatched: 13. The CDR3 is CASSIQKAGRGDTQYF. DNA for the CDR3: TGCGCCAGCAGCATACAAAAAGCGGGGCGGGGAGATACGCAGTATTTT. The full variable domain, rest sourced from reference TRBV5-1 and TRBJ2-3, is KAGVTQTPRYLIKTRGQQVTLSCSPISGHRSVSWYQQTPGQGLQFLFEYFSETQRNKGNFPGRFSGRQFSNSRSEMNVSTLELGDSALYLCASSIQKAGRGDTQYFGPGTRLTVL.

The rearrangement joins TRBV9 to TRBJ2-5, with 9 nucleotides matching TRBD2. V lost 0 bases and J lost 2; bases outside the gene matches: 5. Germline-derived CDR1 and CDR2 are SGDLS and YYNGEE. The CDR3 covers 16 residues. CDR3: CASSVGYSGGQETQYF. DNA of the CDR3: TGTGCCAGCAGCGTAGGATACAGCGGGGGGCAAGAGACCCAGTACTTC.

This clonotype was detected ten times or more. CDR3 DNA: TGTGCCAGCAGCTTGAGGCGGGTGGAGACCCAGTACTTC. Translating gives CASSLRRVETQYF. The chain joins TRBV5-4 to TRBJ2-5; possibly TRBD2 for D (5 bases). The CDR3 runs 13 residues. With 1 base removed from V and 5 bases from J, the gap between germline ends came to 9 bases. CDR1 is SGHNT and CDR2 is YYREEE in the germline V gene (reference sequence).

This clonotype came up a few times. The J gene is TRBJ2-7, the V gene TRBV12-3 or TRBV12-4; tentative D call: TRBD1 (5 bases). V was cut by 5 bases and J by 6 bases, with 14 bases left in between. The CDR3 totals 13 residues. The CDR3 sequence is CASSQGVPSEQYF. The CDR3, as DNA: TGTGCCAGCAGTCAAGGGGTACCCTCCGAGCAGTACTTC.

In the case of this clonotype: The junction differs from germline at one of its ends, possibly a read error. The chain joins TRBV12-3 or TRBV12-4 to TRBJ1-1; D ambiguous. This CDR3 has 15 amino acids. In DNA form, the CDR3 reads TGTGCCAGCAGTTTAGGACACCAGATGAACACTGAATCTTTCTTT. Translated: CASSLGHQMNTESFF.

This chain's CDR3 is CASSEMTGGVFNSPLHF. The CDR3 region has the DNA TGTGCCAGCAGTGAGATGACAGGGGGCGTATTTAATTCACCCCTCCACTTT. The genes are TRBV25-1 and TRBJ1-6; 10 nucleotides line up with TRBD1. The CDR3 is 17 residues long. The J segment lost 6 bases and the V segment lost 3 bases, leaving 8 bases of the junction unmatched. Germline V CDR1 and CDR2: MGHDK, SYGVNS. The variable domain in full, with the rest retrieved from reference TRBV25-1 and TRBJ1-6, is EADIYQTPRYLVIGTGKKITLECSQTMGHDKMYWYQQDPGMELHLIHYSYGVNSTEKGDLSSESTVSRIRTEHFPLTLESARPSHTSQYLCASSEMTGGVFNSPLHFGNGTRLTVT.

The chain combines TRBV25-1 with TRBJ1-5, with 7 bases that match TRBD1. Trimming cost V 4 bases and J 8 bases; bases outside gene matches: 8. The CDR3 runs to 14 residues. Per the germline V gene, CDR1 is MGHDK and CDR2 is SYGVNS. CDR3 in DNA: TGTGCCAGCAGTGGTATGACAGGGTTGGAGCCCCAGCATTTT. It is translated as CASSGMTGLEPQHF.

This clonotype was seen more than once but under ten times. The chain is built from TRBV27 and TRBJ1-6, with D possibly TRBD1 on 5 matching bases. CDR1 and CDR2 (germline): MNHEY, SMNVEV (reference sequence). The CDR3 has 13 residues. V was shortened by 4 bases and J by 10 bases, with 11 bases between the two germline ends. CDR3 sequence reads: CASSYGAISPLHF. The CDR3 DNA sequence: TGTGCCAGCAGTTACGGGGCCATCTCACCCCTCCACTTT.

This clonotype occurred a few times. The genes are TRBV20-1 and TRBJ1-5; D may be TRBD1 (6 bases). This CDR3 region has 13 residues. Germline loops: CDR1 DFQATT, CDR2 SNEGSKA (reference sequence). Between the trimmed V and J ends, which lost 1 base and 5 bases, there was a span of 9 bases. The CDR3 DNA reads as TGCAGTGCTAGAGGGGCAGGGGATCAGCCCCAGCATTTT. Its translation is CSARGAGDQPQHF.

V is TRBV5-1 and J is TRBJ2-7, with TRBD2 matching over 8 bases. Trimming cost V 0 bases and J 0 bases; bases outside gene matches: 8. There are 17 residues in the CDR3. Per the germline V gene, CDR1 is SGHRS and CDR2 is YFSETQ. The DNA of the CDR3 is TGCGCCAGCAGCTTGGCCATGGGAGCGGGGGTCTCCTACGAGCAGTACTTC. Protein product: CASSLAMGAGVSYEQYF. Together with reference TRBV5-1 and TRBJ2-7, the CDR3 gives the full variable domain: KAGVTQTPRYLIKTRGQQVTLSCSPISGHRSVSWYQQTPGQGLQFLFEYFSETQRNKGNFPGRFSGRQFSNSRSEMNVSTLELGDSALYLCASSLAMGAGVSYEQYFGPGTRLTVT.

This clonotype was recorded a few times. The chain has TRBV6-6 and TRBJ2-2; D remains unclear. Germline CDR1 and CDR2: MNHNY and SVGAGI (reference sequence). Deletions cut 0 bases from V and 3 bases from J, with 5 bases between. The CDR3 runs 14 residues. The CDR3 DNA follows: TGTGCCAGCAGTTACTCGAAATACACCGGGGAGCTGTTTTTT. Encoded protein: CASSYSKYTGELFF.

The rearrangement links TRBV2 to TRBJ2-5; no clear D. This CDR3 is 11 amino acids long. V lost 7 bases, J lost 6 bases, and 9 bases lay in between. Germline assignment: CDR1 SNHLY and CDR2 FYNNEI. The DNA of the CDR3 is TGTGCCAGCAACTATATCAAGACCCAGTACTTC. Its protein is CASNYIKTQYF.

This clonotype has only a few counts. V gene TRBV9 combines with J gene TRBJ2-3; D not resolved. The CDR3 spans 13 residues. The V gene lost 0 bases and the J gene lost 6 bases, with 8 bases spanning the gap. Germline V gene lookup returns CDR1 SGDLS and CDR2 YYNGEE. CDR3 sequence (DNA): TGTGCCAGCAGCGTAGGCGTTGGGGATACGCAGTATTTT. Amino acids: CASSVGVGDTQYF.

This clonotype was seen repeatedly, ten times or more. V is TRBV10-3 and J is TRBJ2-5; possible D gene TRBD1, 5 bases. From germline, CDR1 is ENHRY and CDR2 SYGVKD. This CDR3 comprises 13 residues. V was shortened by 0 bases and J by 5 bases, with 7 bases between the two germline ends. The CDR3 DNA follows: TGTGCCATCAGTGAGTCAGGGGTTGAGACCCAGTACTTC. It is translated as CAISESGVETQYF.

V and J are TRBV12-3 or TRBV12-4 and TRBJ1-5; D is unclear. Trimming shortened V by 1 base and J by 6 bases, and 7 bases separated the two germline ends. This CDR3 spans 13 amino acids. The CDR3 DNA follows: TGTGCCAGCAGTTTAGGCAGCTTTCAGCCCCAGCATTTT. Translation gives CASSLGSFQPQHF.

Ten or more counts support this clonotype. The rearrangement uses TRBV5-4 and TRBJ2-1; D is unresolved. The V gene's germline CDR1 is SGHNT and CDR2 YYREEE (reference sequence). V shed 0 bases and J shed 7 bases, with 5 bases lying between them. CDR3 length equals 12 residues. CDR3 DNA: TGTGCCAGCAGCTTGGTGGCGAATGAGCAGTTCTTC. Translating gives CASSLVANEQFF.

In its sample, this clonotype was seen a few times. The rearrangement uses TRBV7-9 and TRBJ2-3; weak D call: TRBD1 (6 bases). V was cut by 10 bases and J by 2 bases, with 13 bases left in between. In germline, CDR1 is SEHNR, CDR2 FQNEAQ (reference sequence). This CDR3 has 13 residues. The CDR3 DNA follows: TGTGCCACCCCGGACAGAAACACAGATACGCAGTATTTT. Protein: CATPDRNTDTQYF. The whole variable domain, filled in from reference TRBV7-9 and TRBJ2-3, reads DTGVSQNPRHKITKRGQNVTFRCDPISEHNRLYWYRQTLGQGPEFLTYFQNEAQLEKSRLLSDRFSAERPKGSFSTLEIQRTEQGDSAMYLCATPDRNTDTQYFGPGTRLTVL.

The chain employs TRBV4-2 and TRBJ1-3, with 10 positions matching TRBD1. The CDR3 has 13 amino acids. From germline, CDR1 is LGHNA and CDR2 YNFKEQ. J gave up 6 bases and V 8 bases, and 4 bases lay outside the gene matches. CDR3 sequence (DNA): TGTGCCAGCTTGGGACAGGGGCAAAACACCATATATTTT. It codes for CASLGQGQNTIYF.

This chain joins TRBV5-1 and TRBJ2-3, with D perhaps TRBD1 (6 bases). The CDR3 has 16 residues. The V gene's germline CDR1 is SGHRS and CDR2 YFSETQ. Trimming left V 4 bases short and J 3 bases short, with 18 bases between. CDR3: CASSLRSYRETDTQYF. The CDR3 DNA reads TGCGCCAGCAGCCTACGATCATACAGGGAGACAGATACGCAGTATTTT.